The rows below give T cell receptor beta chains drawn from one sample of a study of blood T cell repertoires in COVID-19. Assay: immunoSEQ multiplex PCR; the TCRdb copy retains only in-frame clones and omits some. Altogether 150,000 or so clones are present, about 79% being singletons, with the ten largest covering just over 9.5%. The sequenced material came from peripheral blood. The receptors stem from a woman aged 50 to 60 with acute or convalescent COVID-19. Both conserved end residues are part of each CDR3. Not every row has a clone size; where given, it reads once, few, many or a size class.

size: NA; V: TRBV18; CDR3: CASSRRQGAGELFF
size: NA; V: TRBV6-5; CDR3: CASSYSEMNTEAFF
size: NA; V: TRBV19; CDR3: CASSPQGDPGNTIYF
size: NA; V: TRBV7-3; CDR3: CASSPPSGTSQYF
size: NA; V: TRBV4-3; CDR3: CASSQEVGLALTGELFF
size: NA; V: TRBV5-6; CDR3: CASSLTSGYGGAREQYF
size: NA; V: TRBV28; CDR3: CASSLMPGSGANVLTF
size: NA; V: TRBV7-2; CDR3: CASSLALAGVYEQYF
size: NA; V: TRBV9; CDR3: CASSGRLQGPGANVLTF
size: NA; V: TRBV5-6; CDR3: CASSLGAGGLGTEAFF
size: NA; V: TRBV28; CDR3: CASSSPRLARYYEQYF
size: NA; V: TRBV5-1; CDR3: CASSLAGSQHSTDTQYF
size: NA; V: TRBV18; CDR3: CASSPRTSGTSYEQYF
size: once; V: TRBV24-1; CDR3: CATSDSLAVSYNEQFF
size: few; V: TRBV19; CDR3: CASSTVGTPMNTEAFF
size: NA; V: TRBV24-1; CDR3: CATSDGPGGGPSGNTIYF
size: NA; V: TRBV2; CDR3: CASSDREKKLFF
size: NA; V: TRBV5-1; CDR3: CASSLVGRSDTGELFF
size: NA; V: TRBV6-6; CDR3: CASRQGRSTDTQYF
size: NA; V: TRBV5-3; CDR3: CARSGGQGGRAQETQYF
size: few; V: TRBV7-8; CDR3: CASSGTSGSYNEQFF
size: NA; V: TRBV11-2; CDR3: CASSRQSFTEAFF
size: NA; V: TRBV21-1; CDR3: CASSRGGGANEKLFF
size: once; V: TRBV7-3; CDR3: CASSSQAGVYEQYF
size: NA; V: TRBV28; CDR3: CASSLGETSGGQQFF
size: NA; V: TRBV10-1; CDR3: CASAPTLANQETQYF
size: once; V: TRBV7-2; CDR3: CASSLDRAPNYGYTF
size: NA; V: TRBV5-8; CDR3: CASSLAIGQGETLITDTQYF
size: few; V: TRBV6-4; CDR3: CASALRRDSPLHF
size: NA; V: TRBV7-6; CDR3: CASSPMGVSTDTQYF
size: once; V: TRBV7-9; CDR3: CASSPGTATTQYF
size: NA; V: TRBV28; CDR3: CAMGMRGKQETQYF
size: NA; V: TRBV19; CDR3: CASTPRGGSGTQYF
size: NA; V: TRBV5-6; CDR3: CASSLGPAGTGNYGYTF
size: NA; V: TRBV27; CDR3: CASSLQGASNEQYF
size: once; V: TRBV4-2; CDR3: CASSQDLGAANGELFF
size: NA; V: TRBV6-2/TRBV6-3; CDR3: CASSYSLRGRKTEAFF
size: NA; V: TRBV4-1; CDR3: CASSHPGQAYGYTF
size: NA; V: TRBV15; CDR3: CATTPGTFSGNYEQYF
size: NA; V: TRBV15; CDR3: CATSRDPGQGDEQYF
size: NA; V: TRBV5-4; CDR3: CASSSRTDIYGYTF
size: NA; V: TRBV6-1; CDR3: CASSEQGPSNQPQHF
size: NA; V: TRBV6-2/TRBV6-3; CDR3: CASSFPGRYNEQFF
size: NA; V: TRBV24-1; CDR3: CATSRQGYNEQFF
size: NA; V: TRBV4-3; CDR3: CASSQEVLSPINTGELFF
size: NA; V: TRBV10-3; CDR3: CAIRVGNTEAFF
size: NA; V: TRBV7-6; CDR3: CASSVSGTVGETQYF
size: few; V: TRBV2; CDR3: CASKIEQGKGSPLHF
size: NA; V: TRBV7-6; CDR3: CASSSPGHAPYEQYF
size: few; V: TRBV29-1; CDR3: CSVRTSGGTRFF
size: NA; V: TRBV3-1/TRBV3-2; CDR3: CASSQGQGQVWSLFF
size: NA; V: TRBV20-1; CDR3: CSASVGTGGGETQYF
size: few; V: TRBV6-1; CDR3: CASSDRDRGGYTF
size: NA; V: TRBV6-1; CDR3: CASSDGQATNEKLFF
size: NA; V: TRBV7-9; CDR3: CASSPGQGADQPQHF
size: NA; V: TRBV5-1; CDR3: CASSPGTQTSTDTQYF
size: few; V: TRBV14; CDR3: CASSQVQGAAPLHF
size: NA; V: TRBV6-2/TRBV6-3; CDR3: CASSLLDRNYGYTF